This is a list of T cell receptor beta chains from one sample in a study of blood T cell repertoires in COVID-19. This table comes from immunoSEQ multiplex PCR, and its TCRdb copy is limited to in-frame clones, with some not included. The sample has approximately 120,000 clones, approximately 81% seen once; the top ten hold 6%. The specimen sequenced was peripheral blood. These receptors all stem from a man of 80 years or more with COVID-19, enrolled during active disease. Both conserved end residues are part of each CDR3. Fields, in order: D gene, J gene, clone size, V gene, CDR3 length, CDR3 DNA, CDR3 protein. The D gene is left open where the match is weak. Some rows mark clone size as missing; the rest say once, few, many or name a class of expanded clone.

D gene: -
J gene: TRBJ1-5
clone size: -
V gene: TRBV28
CDR3 length: 16
CDR3 DNA: TGTGCCAGCAGATTTCGGGACTTCGGCGGGACTCAGCCCCAGCATTTT
CDR3 protein: CASRFRDFGGTQPQHF

D gene: TRBD2
J gene: TRBJ2-7
clone size: -
V gene: TRBV6-5
CDR3 length: 13
CDR3 DNA: TGTGCCAGCCAGCGGGACTCCTCCTACGAGCAGTACTTC
CDR3 protein: CASQRDSSYEQYF

D gene: TRBD1
J gene: TRBJ2-2
clone size: -
V gene: TRBV6-4
CDR3 length: 13
CDR3 DNA: TGTGCCAGCGCGGGACAGGGCACCGGGGAGCTGTTTTTT
CDR3 protein: CASAGQGTGELFF

D gene: -
J gene: TRBJ2-3
clone size: -
V gene: TRBV24-1
CDR3 length: 15
CDR3 DNA: TGTGCCACCAGTGACCGACAGGGACTTTTCGCTACGCAGTATTTT
CDR3 protein: CATSDRQGLFATQYF

D gene: TRBD1
J gene: TRBJ1-6
clone size: -
V gene: TRBV4-3
CDR3 length: 16
CDR3 DNA: TGCGCCAGCAGCCAGGACAGGAGGAAAATAAATTCACCCCTCCACTTT
CDR3 protein: CASSQDRRKINSPLHF

D gene: TRBD1
J gene: TRBJ1-4
clone size: -
V gene: TRBV24-1
CDR3 length: 15
CDR3 DNA: TGTGCCACCAGTGATCCTGGACAGGGAGGGGAAAAACTGTTTTTT
CDR3 protein: CATSDPGQGGEKLFF

D gene: -
J gene: TRBJ1-1
clone size: few
V gene: TRBV24-1
CDR3 length: 13
CDR3 DNA: TGTGCCACCAGCGGGGGAGAGAACACTGAAGCTTTCTTT
CDR3 protein: CATSGGENTEAFF

D gene: TRBD1
J gene: TRBJ2-7
clone size: -
V gene: TRBV5-8
CDR3 length: 15
CDR3 DNA: TGTGCCAGCAGACCAGGGACAGGGACTACCTACGAGCAGTACTTC
CDR3 protein: CASRPGTGTTYEQYF

D gene: TRBD1
J gene: TRBJ1-5
clone size: -
V gene: TRBV19
CDR3 length: 18
CDR3 DNA: TGTGCCAGTAGTATCCCGACAGGGTCAGGATTTAGCAATCAGCCCCAGCATTTT
CDR3 protein: CASSIPTGSGFSNQPQHF

D gene: TRBD1
J gene: TRBJ2-7
clone size: -
V gene: TRBV5-1
CDR3 length: 16
CDR3 DNA: TGCGCCAGCAGCTTGTATTCCGGGACAGGGGACAACGAGCAGTACTTC
CDR3 protein: CASSLYSGTGDNEQYF

D gene: TRBD2
J gene: TRBJ2-5
clone size: -
V gene: TRBV5-1
CDR3 length: 13
CDR3 DNA: TGCGCCAGCAGCTTCTCCGGGGGGGAGACCCAGTACTTC
CDR3 protein: CASSFSGGETQYF

D gene: TRBD1
J gene: TRBJ1-5
clone size: -
V gene: TRBV19
CDR3 length: 16
CDR3 DNA: TGTGCCAGTAGTAACTCATGGGACAGGGACGGTCAGCCCCAGCATTTT
CDR3 protein: CASSNSWDRDGQPQHF

D gene: TRBD1
J gene: TRBJ1-1
clone size: -
V gene: TRBV18
CDR3 length: 15
CDR3 DNA: TGTGCCAGCTCACGCGTACAGGGGACGAACACTGAAGCTTTCTTT
CDR3 protein: CASSRVQGTNTEAFF

D gene: -
J gene: TRBJ1-1
clone size: -
V gene: TRBV4-1
CDR3 length: 15
CDR3 DNA: TGCGCCAGCAGCCCTCTAATCGGCGGGGACACTGAAGCTTTCTTT
CDR3 protein: CASSPLIGGDTEAFF

D gene: -
J gene: TRBJ2-5
clone size: -
V gene: TRBV24-1
CDR3 length: 15
CDR3 DNA: TGTGCCACCAGTTTTGTAGGACAAAACCAAGAGACCCAGTACTTC
CDR3 protein: CATSFVGQNQETQYF

D gene: -
J gene: TRBJ2-7
clone size: -
V gene: TRBV6-6
CDR3 length: 15
CDR3 DNA: TGTGCCAGCACCCCTGGCCTAGCGAGGGGTGGCGAGCAGTACTTC
CDR3 protein: CASTPGLARGGEQYF

D gene: TRBD2
J gene: TRBJ2-1
clone size: -
V gene: TRBV7-3
CDR3 length: 19
CDR3 DNA: TGTGCCAGCAGCTTAAATCCGGTGTTTAGGGAGGGTGGCTACAATGAGCAGTTCTTC
CDR3 protein: CASSLNPVFREGGYNEQFF

D gene: -
J gene: TRBJ2-1
clone size: -
V gene: TRBV9
CDR3 length: 15
CDR3 DNA: TGTGCCAGCAGCGGGGACTGGGCCGGGTACAATGAGCAGTTCTTC
CDR3 protein: CASSGDWAGYNEQFF

D gene: TRBD1
J gene: TRBJ1-1
clone size: -
V gene: TRBV9
CDR3 length: 14
CDR3 DNA: TGTGCCAGTTCGGGACAGACCATGAACACTGAAGCTTTCTTT
CDR3 protein: CASSGQTMNTEAFF

D gene: -
J gene: TRBJ1-1
clone size: -
V gene: TRBV19
CDR3 length: 13
CDR3 DNA: TGTGCCAGTAGGGACACTCTGAACACTGAAGCTTTCTTT
CDR3 protein: CASRDTLNTEAFF

D gene: -
J gene: TRBJ1-2
clone size: few
V gene: TRBV9
CDR3 length: 15
CDR3 DNA: TGTGCCAGCAGCGTAGCTGAAGGGGTTAACTATGGCTACACCTTC
CDR3 protein: CASSVAEGVNYGYTF

D gene: -
J gene: TRBJ2-1
clone size: -
V gene: TRBV24-1
CDR3 length: 16
CDR3 DNA: TGTGCCACCAGTGACCAAAACAGGGGGGGACACAATGAGCAGTTCTTC
CDR3 protein: CATSDQNRGGHNEQFF

D gene: -
J gene: TRBJ2-3
clone size: -
V gene: TRBV4-3
CDR3 length: 16
CDR3 DNA: TGCGCCAGCAGCCAAGACCGCGGGATCGGCACAGATACGCAGTATTTT
CDR3 protein: CASSQDRGIGTDTQYF

D gene: -
J gene: TRBJ2-1
clone size: -
V gene: TRBV10-1
CDR3 length: 16
CDR3 DNA: TGCGCCAGCAGTGGGCCCCCAGGAGGGGACTACAATGAGCAGTTCTTC
CDR3 protein: CASSGPPGGDYNEQFF

D gene: -
J gene: TRBJ2-7
clone size: few
V gene: TRBV18
CDR3 length: 15
CDR3 DNA: TGTGCCAGCTCACCACCGTCCAGGGTAGGCTACGAGCAGTACTTC
CDR3 protein: CASSPPSRVGYEQYF

D gene: -
J gene: TRBJ1-1
clone size: -
V gene: TRBV18
CDR3 length: 15
CDR3 DNA: TGTGCCAGCTCACCCACGTGGGGCCAGAACACTGAAGCTTTCTTT
CDR3 protein: CASSPTWGQNTEAFF

D gene: TRBD2
J gene: TRBJ2-2
clone size: -
V gene: TRBV6-5
CDR3 length: 14
CDR3 DNA: TGTGCCAGCTTCCCTAGCGGGACCACCGGGGAGCTGTTTTTT
CDR3 protein: CASFPSGTTGELFF

D gene: -
J gene: TRBJ2-2
clone size: -
V gene: TRBV7-7
CDR3 length: 15
CDR3 DNA: TGTGCTAGCAGCTCACAGCGGACGAACACCGGGGAGCTGTTTTTT
CDR3 protein: CASSSQRTNTGELFF

D gene: TRBD1
J gene: TRBJ1-4
clone size: -
V gene: TRBV3-1/TRBV3-2
CDR3 length: 17
CDR3 DNA: TGTGCCAGCAGCCAAGATTTCCCGGGACAGGGGAGAGAAAAACTGTTTTTT
CDR3 protein: CASSQDFPGQGREKLFF

D gene: TRBD2
J gene: TRBJ2-7
clone size: -
V gene: TRBV2
CDR3 length: 13
CDR3 DNA: TGTGCCAGCAGCTGGGACGGGAGGCTGGGCGGGTACTTC
CDR3 protein: CASSWDGRLGGYF

D gene: -
J gene: TRBJ2-3
clone size: -
V gene: TRBV24-1
CDR3 length: 18
CDR3 DNA: TGTGCCACCAGTGATGCTGTCGGAGGGGACTCCGGGGGAGATACGCAGTATTTT
CDR3 protein: CATSDAVGGDSGGDTQYF

D gene: -
J gene: TRBJ2-5
clone size: -
V gene: TRBV7-8
CDR3 length: 16
CDR3 DNA: TGTGCCAGCAGCTTAGGGGAGCGGCCCCTCGGAGAGACCCAGTACTTC
CDR3 protein: CASSLGERPLGETQYF

D gene: -
J gene: TRBJ1-2
clone size: once
V gene: TRBV5-1
CDR3 length: 15
CDR3 DNA: TGCGCCAGCAGCCACGGGGGTGGGACCCACTATGGCTACACCTTC
CDR3 protein: CASSHGGGTHYGYTF

D gene: TRBD1
J gene: TRBJ1-5
clone size: -
V gene: TRBV5-1
CDR3 length: 14
CDR3 DNA: TGCGCCAGCAGCATAGGACAGGGAGATCAGCCCCAGCATTTT
CDR3 protein: CASSIGQGDQPQHF

D gene: -
J gene: TRBJ2-7
clone size: once
V gene: TRBV19
CDR3 length: 14
CDR3 DNA: TGTGCCAGTAGTAAGTCTAGCTTCCTCTACGAGCAGTACTTC
CDR3 protein: CASSKSSFLYEQYF

D gene: TRBD2
J gene: TRBJ2-7
clone size: -
V gene: TRBV4-1
CDR3 length: 15
CDR3 DNA: TGCGCCAGCAGCCCAGTGGGGACTAGTGAATACGAGCAGTACTTC
CDR3 protein: CASSPVGTSEYEQYF

D gene: -
J gene: TRBJ2-7
clone size: -
V gene: TRBV12-2
CDR3 length: 17
CDR3 DNA: TGTGCAAGTCGCTTAAAGGCACAGGGTCTGAGCTCCTACGAGCAGTACTTC
CDR3 protein: CASRLKAQGLSSYEQYF

D gene: -
J gene: TRBJ1-1
clone size: -
V gene: TRBV3-1/TRBV3-2
CDR3 length: 12
CDR3 DNA: TGTGCCAGCAGCCCAGCAGGTCAGGGAGCTTTCTTT
CDR3 protein: CASSPAGQGAFF

D gene: -
J gene: TRBJ2-1
clone size: few
V gene: TRBV20-1
CDR3 length: 11
CDR3 DNA: TGCAGCTTAATGAGGGTCAATGAGCAGTTCTTC
CDR3 protein: CSLMRVNEQFF

D gene: -
J gene: TRBJ1-4
clone size: -
V gene: TRBV24-1
CDR3 length: 15
CDR3 DNA: TGTGCCACCAGTGATCCCTCTCAGGGGCACGAAAAACTGTTTTTT
CDR3 protein: CATSDPSQGHEKLFF

D gene: -
J gene: TRBJ2-5
clone size: -
V gene: TRBV7-2
CDR3 length: 15
CDR3 DNA: TGTGCCAGCAGTTCTGTCTTTAGTGGCAGGGAGACCCAGTACTTC
CDR3 protein: CASSSVFSGRETQYF

D gene: TRBD2
J gene: TRBJ2-1
clone size: -
V gene: TRBV19
CDR3 length: 17
CDR3 DNA: TGTGCCAGTAGTATCGCCGCCGGGACTAGCGGTTACAATGAGCAGTTCTTC
CDR3 protein: CASSIAAGTSGYNEQFF

D gene: -
J gene: TRBJ2-7
clone size: -
V gene: TRBV29-1
CDR3 length: 13
CDR3 DNA: TGCAGCGTTGGGAGGGGCATCTCCTACGAGCAGTACTTC
CDR3 protein: CSVGRGISYEQYF

D gene: -
J gene: TRBJ2-7
clone size: -
V gene: TRBV7-2
CDR3 length: 15
CDR3 DNA: TGTGCCAGCAGCTTAAGTAACGGACAGACCTACGAGCAGTACTTC
CDR3 protein: CASSLSNGQTYEQYF

D gene: TRBD1
J gene: TRBJ2-6
clone size: -
V gene: TRBV5-4
CDR3 length: 15
CDR3 DNA: TGTGCCAGCAGCTCGCCCGGGACAGGTGCGGGCGTCCTGACTTTC
CDR3 protein: CASSSPGTGAGVLTF

D gene: -
J gene: TRBJ2-2
clone size: -
V gene: TRBV5-1
CDR3 length: 16
CDR3 DNA: TGCGCCAGCAGCTTGGTAGTCCAGGGAGGCACCGGGGAGCTGTTTTTT
CDR3 protein: CASSLVVQGGTGELFF

D gene: TRBD2
J gene: TRBJ2-1
clone size: -
V gene: TRBV5-1
CDR3 length: 17
CDR3 DNA: TGCGCCAGCAGCTTGGCTCTGGGACTAGCGGGAGAGAATGAGCAGTTCTTC
CDR3 protein: CASSLALGLAGENEQFF

D gene: TRBD1
J gene: TRBJ1-1
clone size: few
V gene: TRBV9
CDR3 length: 15
CDR3 DNA: TGTGCCAGCAGCGTAATAGGGGGCCTGAACACTGAAGCTTTCTTT
CDR3 protein: CASSVIGGLNTEAFF

D gene: -
J gene: TRBJ1-2
clone size: -
V gene: TRBV28
CDR3 length: 11
CDR3 DNA: TGTGCCAGCAGTACCGGGACACCCTACACCTTC
CDR3 protein: CASSTGTPYTF

D gene: TRBD2
J gene: TRBJ2-1
clone size: -
V gene: TRBV6-2/TRBV6-3
CDR3 length: 16
CDR3 DNA: TGTGCCAGCAGCCTCGGACTAGCGGAAGGCTACAATGAGCAGTTCTTC
CDR3 protein: CASSLGLAEGYNEQFF

D gene: TRBD1
J gene: TRBJ1-5
clone size: -
V gene: TRBV2
CDR3 length: 14
CDR3 DNA: TGTGCCAGCACCCCCCGGGACAGGAATCAGCCCCAGCATTTT
CDR3 protein: CASTPRDRNQPQHF

D gene: -
J gene: TRBJ2-7
clone size: once
V gene: TRBV6-2/TRBV6-3
CDR3 length: 14
CDR3 DNA: TGTGCCAGCAGTTCATACGAACAGAACTACGAGCAGTACTTC
CDR3 protein: CASSSYEQNYEQYF

D gene: TRBD1
J gene: TRBJ1-3
clone size: -
V gene: TRBV19
CDR3 length: 17
CDR3 DNA: TGTGCCAGTGAAAAGGAGACAGGGGGAAACTCTGGAAACACCATATATTTT
CDR3 protein: CASEKETGGNSGNTIYF

D gene: TRBD2
J gene: TRBJ2-7
clone size: -
V gene: TRBV10-3
CDR3 length: 13
CDR3 DNA: TGTGCCATCACTAGCGGGGGGTTAGACGAGCAGTACTTC
CDR3 protein: CAITSGGLDEQYF

D gene: -
J gene: TRBJ2-6
clone size: -
V gene: TRBV4-1
CDR3 length: 16
CDR3 DNA: TGCGCCAGCAGCCAGCAGGGACACTCTGGGGCCAACGTCCTGACTTTC
CDR3 protein: CASSQQGHSGANVLTF